This passage covers 4 T cell receptor beta chains from one sample sequenced in a study of blood T cell repertoires in COVID-19. TCRdb keeps only in-frame clones here, not all; method: immunoSEQ multiplex PCR. The data contain 110,000 or so clones, just under 90% of them singletons. Sequencing was carried out using peripheral blood. The receptor set was obtained from a woman aged 50 to 60 with acute or convalescent COVID-19.

This clone occurred a few times. The chain is built from TRBV7-9 and TRBJ2-5, with 7 bases lining up with TRBD2. This CDR3 has 17 residues. In germline, CDR1 is SEHNR, CDR2 FQNEAQ (reference sequence). V lost 5 bases, J lost 5 bases, and 17 bases stayed unmatched. The CDR3 here is CASSTYGLVGRGETQYF. The CDR3 DNA is TGTGCCAGCAGCACTTACGGACTAGTGGGCCGAGGGGAGACCCAGTACTTC.

The chain recombines TRBV5-6 with TRBJ2-7; 10 nucleotides line up with TRBD2. Germline CDR1 reads SGHDT; CDR2 reads YYEEEE. CDR3 length: 15 residues. Trimming cost V 4 bases and J 3 bases; bases outside gene matches: 7. CDR3: CASSPSLAGRYEQYF. CDR3 DNA: TGTGCCAGCAGCCCGTCACTAGCGGGGCGCTACGAGCAGTACTTC.

This clone was detected only once. J is TRBJ1-1 and V is TRBV4-1, with D uncertain. Looked up from germline, CDR1 is MGHRA and CDR2 is YSYEKL. Trimming took 0 bases from V and 5 from J, leaving 10 bases between them. The CDR3 consists of 14 residues. The CDR3 bases are TGCGCCAGCAGCCAAGATCCGGGTTGGACTGAAGCTTTCTTT. As protein: CASSQDPGWTEAFF.

The chain uses TRBV30 and TRBJ1-2, with 8 bases fitting TRBD1. The J segment lost 8 bases and the V segment lost 1 base, leaving 6 bases of the junction unmatched. The CDR3 totals 13 residues. Germline values: CDR1 GTSNPN, CDR2 SVGIG (reference sequence). CDR3 sequence: CAWSADREIGYTF. CDR3 sequence (DNA): TGTGCCTGGAGTGCGGACAGGGAGATCGGCTACACCTTC.